What follows is one T cell receptor (beta chain) and its context. Antigen: not known. V was clipped by 1 base and J by 2 bases; unmatched bases: 7. Germline assignment: CDR1 MGHRA and CDR2 YSYEKL. CDR3 length: 17 residues. These data belong to a study of CD8 T cells in Susac syndrome. RNA totalling roughly 0.5 to 1 ug underwent reverse transcription with random hexamers. Each CDR3 protein gets one entry after TCRdb re-called the immunoSEQ multiplex PCR reads with MiXCR. The repertoire holds approximately 130,000 distinct CDR3 sequences, with about 90% as singletons. Sequencing of TCR beta was performed on blood CD8+ T cells and on blood CD4+ T cells. Study-wide results and caveats: In its TCR sequencing and HLA analysis, the study acknowledged that the number of individuals was relatively small.

The sample consisted of CD8+ T cells from PBMCs. The chain has TRBV4-1 and TRBJ2-3, with TRBD2 matching 9 bases. The receptor comes from a human donor with multiple sclerosis. DNA for the CDR3: TGCGCCAGCAGCCAAGCTTGGCGGGAGGGTTCCACAGATACGCAGTATTTT. Amino acid sequence: CASSQAWREGSTDTQYF.